This T cell receptor beta chain was observed in a study of OX40 agonist ivuxolimab in advanced cancers. Across the study: The study reported partial responses in three patients: one hepatocellular carcinoma, two cutaneous melanoma.

Turning to this clone: As yet, its antigen is unknown.

Germline V gene data show CDR1 as SGDLS and CDR2 as YYNGEE. The CDR3 loop spans 15 amino acids. With 4 bases clipped from V and 2 bases from J, the junction kept 7 bases outside the gene matches. The table came from immunoSEQ multiplex PCR; TCRdb's copy has only in-frame clones and leaves some out. The table lists tens of thousands of clones, approximately 81% of them singletons. Findings of the study overall: Normalized T-cell clonal expansion was also low in a subset of nonresponders.

Specimen: CD4+ or CD8+ T cells sorted from blood, collected in a trial of the OX40 agonist ivuxolimab. The TCR was taken from an adult with an advanced solid tumor such as melanoma, head and neck, liver or kidney cancer. The chain links TRBV9 to TRBJ2-7; 9 bases map to TRBD2. CDR3 region: CASSRATSGAYEQYF. CDR3 in DNA: TGTGCCAGCAGCCGAGCGACTAGCGGTGCCTACGAGCAGTACTTC.